This T cell receptor (beta chain) was recovered during a study of sequential checkpoint blockade in melanoma. As for the study in general: Each arm's sequence ended with maintenance nivolumab.

TCRdb's copy holds only in-frame clones and misses some; the assay was immunoSEQ multiplex PCR. The table has around 18,000 clones, approximately 70% seen once. There are 15 residues in the CDR3. V was pared by 0 bases and J by 1 base, with 9 bases between. Per germline, CDR1 LGHNA and CDR2 YSLEER. The treatment denotes: randomized to nivolumab then ipilimumab (arm A) or the reverse (arm B). This clonotype was sampled from a human donor with melanoma. The source was CD8+ T cells sorted from blood (inferred from file names), collected from a patient given nivolumab and ipilimumab in sequence. The chain carries TRBV4-3 and TRBJ1-2; D not certain. CDR3 nucleotide sequence: TGCGCCAGCAGCCAAGAAGCCGATATTAACTATGGCTACACCTTC. Translation gives CASSQEADINYGYTF.